The clone carrying this T cell receptor (beta chain) was observed many times. A second PCR of roughly 7 to 11 cycles used a sample-barcoded 5' primer and a J-beta primer mix. TCRdb ran MiXCR on the 5' RACE reads and lists one entry per CDR3 protein. This sample carries around 690,000 distinct CDR3 sequences, 58% of them seen once, and the ten largest clones take around 37%. Trimming took 4 bases from V and 8 from J; bases not matched to a gene: 2. The germline CDR1 and CDR2 sequences are MNHEY and SMNVEV (reference sequence). This CDR3 comprises 12 residues. This entry comes from a study of blood T cells in healthy people across ages.

The receptor's source is a man between 60 and 75 years old in good health. The source material was blood. The chain recombines TRBV27 with TRBJ1-2, with 9 bases aligning to TRBD1. Here the CDR3 reads CASSSGQGGYTF. The CDR3 DNA follows: TGTGCCAGCAGTTCGGGACAGGGAGGCTACACCTTC.